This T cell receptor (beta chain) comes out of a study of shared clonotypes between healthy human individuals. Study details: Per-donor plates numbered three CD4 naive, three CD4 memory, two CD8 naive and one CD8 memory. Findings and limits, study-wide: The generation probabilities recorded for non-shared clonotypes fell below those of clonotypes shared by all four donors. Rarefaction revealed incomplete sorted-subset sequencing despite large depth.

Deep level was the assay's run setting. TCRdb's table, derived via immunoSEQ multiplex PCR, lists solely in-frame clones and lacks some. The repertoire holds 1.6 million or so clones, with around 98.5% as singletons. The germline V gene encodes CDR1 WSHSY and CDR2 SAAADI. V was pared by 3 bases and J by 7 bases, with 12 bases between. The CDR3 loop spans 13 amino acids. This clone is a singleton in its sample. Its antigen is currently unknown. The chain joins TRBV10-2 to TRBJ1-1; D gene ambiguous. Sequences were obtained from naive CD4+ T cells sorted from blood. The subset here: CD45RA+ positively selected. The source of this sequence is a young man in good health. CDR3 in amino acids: CASSDSTWHEAFF. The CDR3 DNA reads TGCGCCAGCAGTGACAGCACGTGGCATGAAGCTTTCTTT.